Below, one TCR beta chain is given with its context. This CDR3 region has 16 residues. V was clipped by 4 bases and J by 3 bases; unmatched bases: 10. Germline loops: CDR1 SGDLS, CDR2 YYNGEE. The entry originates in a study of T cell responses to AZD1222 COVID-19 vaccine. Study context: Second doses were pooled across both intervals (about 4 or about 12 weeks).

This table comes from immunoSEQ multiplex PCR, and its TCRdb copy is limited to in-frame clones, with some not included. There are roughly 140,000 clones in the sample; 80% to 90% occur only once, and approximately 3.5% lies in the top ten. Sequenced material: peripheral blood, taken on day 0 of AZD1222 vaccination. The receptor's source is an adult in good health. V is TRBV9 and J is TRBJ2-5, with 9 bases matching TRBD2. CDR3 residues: CASSPAGGGAEETQYF. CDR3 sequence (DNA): TGTGCCAGCAGCCCCGCGGGAGGGGGCGCGGAAGAGACCCAGTACTTC.